The 15 T cell receptor beta chains presented below share a single source sample, sequenced in a study of cytomegalovirus exposure and HLA in healthy donors. In the PCR, 60 Vbeta and 13 Jbeta primers were used. Sequencing was performed with immunoSEQ multiplex PCR; in TCRdb, only in-frame clones are kept and a portion is missing. The sample has some 110,000 clones, about 81% seen once. The sample was PBMCs. These receptors all stem from a young woman in good health and CMV-seronegative.

The CDR3 sequence: CASRYSPGLADVAQYF. In DNA, the CDR3 is TGTGCCAGCAGATACTCCCCCGGACTAGCAGACGTGGCCCAGTACTTC. J is TRBJ2-5 and V is TRBV7-9, with 8 bases lining up with TRBD2. The trim removed 6 bases at V and 9 bases at J, leaving 18 bases unmatched. CDR3 length: 16 residues. Germline CDR1 reads SEHNR; CDR2 reads FQNEAQ (reference sequence).

This sequence joins TRBV19 and TRBJ2-1; the D gene is possibly TRBD2 (5 bases). CDR1 LNHDA and CDR2 SQIVND come from the germline V gene (reference sequence). CDR3 length: 15 residues. Deletions cut 6 bases from V and 1 base from J, with 13 bases between. The CDR3 nucleotides read TGTGCCAGTAGGAGCGGAACACAGTCCTACAATGAGCAGTTCTTC. Encoded protein: CASRSGTQSYNEQFF.

This chain connects TRBV30 to TRBJ1-1, with TRBD1 matching 9 bases. Germline V gene data show CDR1 as GTSNPN and CDR2 as SVGIG (reference sequence). The CDR3 loop spans 13 amino acids. Trimming removed 5 bases from V and 6 bases from J; junction bases left unmatched: 7. CDR3: CAWRGQGFSEAFF. The CDR3 coding sequence is TGTGCCTGGCGGGGACAGGGCTTTTCTGAAGCTTTCTTT.

The chain combines TRBV2 with TRBJ1-5; unclear D gene. The V end was cut by 6 bases, the J end by 0 bases, with 15 bases between. Germline V gene data show CDR1 as SNHLY and CDR2 as FYNNEI. The CDR3 totals 16 residues. The CDR3 loop reads CASRASGWSSNQPQHF. CDR3 sequence (DNA): TGTGCCAGCAGAGCCAGCGGATGGAGTAGCAATCAGCCCCAGCATTTT.

This chain uses TRBV30 with TRBJ1-2; D call uncertain. V was shortened by 2 bases and J by 4 bases, with 11 bases between the two germline ends. The CDR3 totals 13 residues. Per germline, CDR1 GTSNPN and CDR2 SVGIG (reference sequence). The CDR3 coding sequence is TGTGCCTGGAGTTTAGGGAGAATCTATGGCTACACCTTC. Encoded protein: CAWSLGRIYGYTF.

The CDR3 DNA is TGTGCCAGCAGCGTAGCTTGGTGGGGTCCGGGATCTTCCTACAATGAGCAGTTCTTC. Amino acid sequence: CASSVAWWGPGSSYNEQFF. This chain connects TRBV9 to TRBJ2-1, with D possibly being TRBD2 (5 bases). With 0 bases removed from V and 1 base from J, the gap between germline ends came to 20 bases. This CDR3 has 19 residues. From germline, CDR1 is SGDLS and CDR2 YYNGEE.

The chain links TRBV10-1 to TRBJ2-1; D gene ambiguous. Germline CDR1 reads WNHNN; CDR2 reads SYGVQD (reference sequence). The V end lost 2 bases, the J end lost 9 bases, and 14 bases lay between the germline ends. The CDR3 extends over 14 amino acids. CDR3 nucleotides: TGCGCCAGCAGTGAGGCCTCCCCGGGTATTGAGCAGTTCTTC. Encoded protein: CASSEASPGIEQFF.

V is TRBV27 and J is TRBJ2-7; the match to TRBD1 covers 11 bases. CDR3 size: 17 residues. Trimming at V came to 5 bases and at J to 2 bases, leaving 11 bases not matched to a gene. Germline V CDR1 and CDR2: MNHEY, SMNVEV (reference sequence). CDR3 DNA sequence: TGTGCCAGCAGTCTCGGACAGGGGGCTGCTAGGGCCTACGAGCAGTACTTC. Its translation: CASSLGQGAARAYEQYF.

V usage is TRBV6-5 and J usage is TRBJ2-7; 8 bases fit TRBD2. The germline gives CDR1 MNHEY, CDR2 SVGAGI. The CDR3 contains 15 residues. Germline trimming cut 2 bases from V and 2 bases from J; bases unmatched to any gene: 5. The CDR3 sequence: CASSYQTSETYEQYF. CDR3 bases: TGTGCCAGCAGTTACCAGACTAGCGAGACCTACGAGCAGTACTTC.

Worth noting for this clone: The sample carries other DNA sequences with the same CDR3. The V and J genes are TRBV6-5 and TRBJ1-5; unclear D gene. V was pared by 0 bases and J by 3 bases, with 3 bases between. CDR1 and CDR2 (germline): MNHEY, SVGAGI. The CDR3 contains 13 residues. The CDR3 is CASSYSYNQPQHF. The CDR3 nucleotides are TGTGCCAGCAGTTACTCGTACAATCAGCCCCAGCATTTT.

This clone appeared a single time. As DNA, the CDR3 is TGTGCCAGCTCACCACTAAGCCAACCGCAGGGTTCAACTAATGAAAAACTGTTTTTT. Protein sequence: CASSPLSQPQGSTNEKLFF. The V gene is TRBV18, the J gene TRBJ1-4; weak D call: TRBD1 (5 bases). V shed 1 base and J shed 0 bases, with 18 bases lying between them. Germline V gene sequence: CDR1 KGHSH, CDR2 LQKENI. The CDR3 sequence is 19 residues long.

V gene TRBV29-1 combines with J gene TRBJ2-1, with 10 bases fitting TRBD1. Germline-derived CDR1 and CDR2 are SQVTM and ANQGSEA. The length of the CDR3 is 14 residues. V was clipped by 6 bases and J by 1 base; unmatched bases: 3. CDR3 coding DNA: TGCAGCGTCGACAGGGGGCTATCCTACAATGAGCAGTTCTTC. Amino acid sequence: CSVDRGLSYNEQFF.

This clone was found once. The rearrangement joins TRBV5-8 to TRBJ2-5, with D possibly TRBD2 on 6 matching bases. There are 11 residues in the CDR3. Per germline, CDR1 SGHTS and CDR2 YDEGEE. V was shortened by 7 bases and J by 3 bases, with 7 bases between the two germline ends. CDR3 sequence reads: CASQREETQYF. DNA for the CDR3: TGTGCCAGCCAGCGGGAAGAGACCCAGTACTTC. Full variable domain (remainder filled in from reference TRBV5-8 and TRBJ2-5): EAGVTQSPTHLIKTRGQQATLRCSPISGHTSVYWYQQALGLGLQFLLWYDEGEERNRGNFPPRFSGRQFPNYSSELNVNALELEDSALYLCASQREETQYFGPGTRLLVL.

The chain couples TRBV5-6 to TRBJ1-1; the match to TRBD1 covers 8 bases. The length of the CDR3 is 16 residues. Per germline, CDR1 SGHDT and CDR2 YYEEEE. The V and J ends lost 0 bases and 2 bases, in that order; junction bases with no gene match: 6. CDR3 in DNA: TGTGCCAGCAGCTTGGTGGACAGGGCACCTAACACTGAAGCTTTCTTT. This codes for CASSLVDRAPNTEAFF. The full variable domain, rest sourced from reference TRBV5-6 and TRBJ1-1, is DAGVTQSPTHLIKTRGQQVTLRCSPKSGHDTVSWYQQALGQGPQFIFQYYEEEERQRGNFPDRFSGHQFPNYSSELNVNALLLGDSALYLCASSLVDRAPNTEAFFGQGTRLTVV.

This clone was counted a single time. V usage is TRBV7-8 and J usage is TRBJ2-3; TRBD2 is a possible D gene (7 bases). The V and J ends lost 2 bases and 3 bases respectively, with 15 bases between them. The CDR3 length is 16 residues. CDR1 is SGHVS and CDR2 is FQNEAQ in the germline V gene. The DNA of the CDR3 is TGTGCCAGCAGCTTAACGTGGGGGGGCGCGACAGATACGCAGTATTTT. It yields the protein CASSLTWGGATDTQYF.